This TCR beta chain is drawn from a study of blood T cell repertoires in COVID-19. Background on the study: Italy, Spain and the United States were the sources of the convalescent and acute COVID-19 samples.

Researchers sorted participants into cohorts using their self-reported clinical history. Two negative PCRs, clearance, or symptom resolution had been documented for recovered Cohort 3 donors. How the authors handled the data: For nucleated cells, counts were estimated from reference gene primer amplification. Produced via immunoSEQ multiplex PCR; TCRdb's table is partial and in-frame only. That table is the source of V, J and clone size, and D and trimming were worked out from the DNA. Among about 290,000 clones listed, under 90% were seen once. CDR1 LGHNA and CDR2 YNFKEQ come from the germline V gene. Trimming took off 0 bases at V and 4 bases at J, with 12 bases between the two ends. This CDR3 is 16 amino acids long.

The TCR originated in a woman aged 40 to 50 who had recovered from COVID-19. The chain recombines TRBV4-2 with TRBJ2-2; possible D gene TRBD2, 6 bases. Input material: PBMCs or T cells enriched from blood (not recorded which). The CDR3 sequence is CASSQEGGAATGELFF. The CDR3 DNA sequence: TGTGCCAGCAGCCAAGAGGGGGGAGCGGCCACCGGGGAGCTGTTTTTT.